This T cell receptor (beta chain) was retrieved from a study of T cell repertoires in cytomegalovirus infection. TCRdb re-derived calls from the reads in MiXCR, one entry per CDR3 protein. The repertoire has a few hundred thousand distinct CDR3 sequences, around 35% of them found once; the top ten carry roughly a sixth. With respect to this clonotype: What it recognizes is unknown.

CDR1 and CDR2 from the germline V gene are SEHNR and FQNEAQ (reference sequence). The CDR3 has 16 residues. The ends were cut back, 1 base at V and 3 bases at J, with 13 bases in the middle. J is TRBJ2-1 and V is TRBV7-9, with D possibly matching TRBD2 (6 bases). Sequencing used cultured PBMCs, obtained from culture after CMV antigen stimulation. This TCR came from a human donor in good health (CMV status not recorded). Some clones in this sample may be carry-over from other donors' samples. The CDR3 nucleotides read TGTGCCAGCAGCTTAGAGGCGGCGGGGCTCTACAATGAGCAGTTCTTC. Its translation is CASSLEAAGLYNEQFF.